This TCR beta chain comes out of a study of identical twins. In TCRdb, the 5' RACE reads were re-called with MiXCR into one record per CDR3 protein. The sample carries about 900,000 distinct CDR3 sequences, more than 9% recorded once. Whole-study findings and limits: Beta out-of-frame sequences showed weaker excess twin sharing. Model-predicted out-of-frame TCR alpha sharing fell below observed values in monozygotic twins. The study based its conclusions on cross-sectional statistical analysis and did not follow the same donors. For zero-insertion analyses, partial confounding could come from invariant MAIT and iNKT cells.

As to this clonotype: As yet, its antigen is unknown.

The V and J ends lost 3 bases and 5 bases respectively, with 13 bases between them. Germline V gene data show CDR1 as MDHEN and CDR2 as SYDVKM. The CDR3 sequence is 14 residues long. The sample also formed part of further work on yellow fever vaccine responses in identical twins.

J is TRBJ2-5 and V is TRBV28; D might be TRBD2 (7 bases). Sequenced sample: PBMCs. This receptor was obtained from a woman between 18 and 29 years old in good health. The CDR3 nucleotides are TGTGCCAGCAGTTTTGTGGGGGGGCTGGAGACCCAGTACTTC. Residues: CASSFVGGLETQYF.